The present T cell receptor beta chain was sequenced within a study of cytomegalovirus exposure and HLA in healthy donors. This clone was found once. PCR amplification relied on 60 Vbeta primers (plus 13 Jbeta primers). Generated by immunoSEQ multiplex PCR, the TCRdb table keeps only in-frame clones and is missing some. The sample lists around 130,000 clones, roughly 77% occurring once. Unmatched junction bases numbered 10, after V lost 4 bases and J lost 6 bases. The CDR3 contains 15 residues. The V gene's germline CDR1 is MNHEY and CDR2 SMNVEV (reference sequence). This chain connects TRBV27 to TRBJ1-2, with TRBD1 identical over 8 bases. The source material was PBMCs. This TCR derives from a man aged 35-49 years in good health and CMV-seronegative. CDR3 loop: CASSSRTGITDGYTF. CDR3 DNA: TGTGCCAGCAGTTCGCGGACAGGGATTACCGATGGCTACACCTTC.